This TCR beta chain was recovered during a study of identical twins. Germline CDR1 SQVTM, CDR2 ANQGSEA. V gave up 2 bases and J gave up 5 bases, with 9 bases separating them. This CDR3 is 12 amino acids long. As for this clonotype: The antigen remains unidentified.

Study-wide findings and caveats: Twin pairs' shared out-of-frame alpha sequences were enriched in low generation probability.

Each CDR3 protein gets one entry after TCRdb re-called the 5' RACE reads with MiXCR. The table has some 1,600,000 distinct CDR3 sequences, 25% to 35% seen once; the top ten hold around 0.25%. This TCR came from a newborn girl in good health. This rearrangement joins TRBV29-1 to TRBJ2-5; a possible D gene is TRBD1 (7 bases). Sequenced: cord blood. CDR3 loop: CSVEQGGETQYF. CDR3 coding DNA: TGCAGCGTTGAACAGGGGGGTGAGACCCAGTACTTC.